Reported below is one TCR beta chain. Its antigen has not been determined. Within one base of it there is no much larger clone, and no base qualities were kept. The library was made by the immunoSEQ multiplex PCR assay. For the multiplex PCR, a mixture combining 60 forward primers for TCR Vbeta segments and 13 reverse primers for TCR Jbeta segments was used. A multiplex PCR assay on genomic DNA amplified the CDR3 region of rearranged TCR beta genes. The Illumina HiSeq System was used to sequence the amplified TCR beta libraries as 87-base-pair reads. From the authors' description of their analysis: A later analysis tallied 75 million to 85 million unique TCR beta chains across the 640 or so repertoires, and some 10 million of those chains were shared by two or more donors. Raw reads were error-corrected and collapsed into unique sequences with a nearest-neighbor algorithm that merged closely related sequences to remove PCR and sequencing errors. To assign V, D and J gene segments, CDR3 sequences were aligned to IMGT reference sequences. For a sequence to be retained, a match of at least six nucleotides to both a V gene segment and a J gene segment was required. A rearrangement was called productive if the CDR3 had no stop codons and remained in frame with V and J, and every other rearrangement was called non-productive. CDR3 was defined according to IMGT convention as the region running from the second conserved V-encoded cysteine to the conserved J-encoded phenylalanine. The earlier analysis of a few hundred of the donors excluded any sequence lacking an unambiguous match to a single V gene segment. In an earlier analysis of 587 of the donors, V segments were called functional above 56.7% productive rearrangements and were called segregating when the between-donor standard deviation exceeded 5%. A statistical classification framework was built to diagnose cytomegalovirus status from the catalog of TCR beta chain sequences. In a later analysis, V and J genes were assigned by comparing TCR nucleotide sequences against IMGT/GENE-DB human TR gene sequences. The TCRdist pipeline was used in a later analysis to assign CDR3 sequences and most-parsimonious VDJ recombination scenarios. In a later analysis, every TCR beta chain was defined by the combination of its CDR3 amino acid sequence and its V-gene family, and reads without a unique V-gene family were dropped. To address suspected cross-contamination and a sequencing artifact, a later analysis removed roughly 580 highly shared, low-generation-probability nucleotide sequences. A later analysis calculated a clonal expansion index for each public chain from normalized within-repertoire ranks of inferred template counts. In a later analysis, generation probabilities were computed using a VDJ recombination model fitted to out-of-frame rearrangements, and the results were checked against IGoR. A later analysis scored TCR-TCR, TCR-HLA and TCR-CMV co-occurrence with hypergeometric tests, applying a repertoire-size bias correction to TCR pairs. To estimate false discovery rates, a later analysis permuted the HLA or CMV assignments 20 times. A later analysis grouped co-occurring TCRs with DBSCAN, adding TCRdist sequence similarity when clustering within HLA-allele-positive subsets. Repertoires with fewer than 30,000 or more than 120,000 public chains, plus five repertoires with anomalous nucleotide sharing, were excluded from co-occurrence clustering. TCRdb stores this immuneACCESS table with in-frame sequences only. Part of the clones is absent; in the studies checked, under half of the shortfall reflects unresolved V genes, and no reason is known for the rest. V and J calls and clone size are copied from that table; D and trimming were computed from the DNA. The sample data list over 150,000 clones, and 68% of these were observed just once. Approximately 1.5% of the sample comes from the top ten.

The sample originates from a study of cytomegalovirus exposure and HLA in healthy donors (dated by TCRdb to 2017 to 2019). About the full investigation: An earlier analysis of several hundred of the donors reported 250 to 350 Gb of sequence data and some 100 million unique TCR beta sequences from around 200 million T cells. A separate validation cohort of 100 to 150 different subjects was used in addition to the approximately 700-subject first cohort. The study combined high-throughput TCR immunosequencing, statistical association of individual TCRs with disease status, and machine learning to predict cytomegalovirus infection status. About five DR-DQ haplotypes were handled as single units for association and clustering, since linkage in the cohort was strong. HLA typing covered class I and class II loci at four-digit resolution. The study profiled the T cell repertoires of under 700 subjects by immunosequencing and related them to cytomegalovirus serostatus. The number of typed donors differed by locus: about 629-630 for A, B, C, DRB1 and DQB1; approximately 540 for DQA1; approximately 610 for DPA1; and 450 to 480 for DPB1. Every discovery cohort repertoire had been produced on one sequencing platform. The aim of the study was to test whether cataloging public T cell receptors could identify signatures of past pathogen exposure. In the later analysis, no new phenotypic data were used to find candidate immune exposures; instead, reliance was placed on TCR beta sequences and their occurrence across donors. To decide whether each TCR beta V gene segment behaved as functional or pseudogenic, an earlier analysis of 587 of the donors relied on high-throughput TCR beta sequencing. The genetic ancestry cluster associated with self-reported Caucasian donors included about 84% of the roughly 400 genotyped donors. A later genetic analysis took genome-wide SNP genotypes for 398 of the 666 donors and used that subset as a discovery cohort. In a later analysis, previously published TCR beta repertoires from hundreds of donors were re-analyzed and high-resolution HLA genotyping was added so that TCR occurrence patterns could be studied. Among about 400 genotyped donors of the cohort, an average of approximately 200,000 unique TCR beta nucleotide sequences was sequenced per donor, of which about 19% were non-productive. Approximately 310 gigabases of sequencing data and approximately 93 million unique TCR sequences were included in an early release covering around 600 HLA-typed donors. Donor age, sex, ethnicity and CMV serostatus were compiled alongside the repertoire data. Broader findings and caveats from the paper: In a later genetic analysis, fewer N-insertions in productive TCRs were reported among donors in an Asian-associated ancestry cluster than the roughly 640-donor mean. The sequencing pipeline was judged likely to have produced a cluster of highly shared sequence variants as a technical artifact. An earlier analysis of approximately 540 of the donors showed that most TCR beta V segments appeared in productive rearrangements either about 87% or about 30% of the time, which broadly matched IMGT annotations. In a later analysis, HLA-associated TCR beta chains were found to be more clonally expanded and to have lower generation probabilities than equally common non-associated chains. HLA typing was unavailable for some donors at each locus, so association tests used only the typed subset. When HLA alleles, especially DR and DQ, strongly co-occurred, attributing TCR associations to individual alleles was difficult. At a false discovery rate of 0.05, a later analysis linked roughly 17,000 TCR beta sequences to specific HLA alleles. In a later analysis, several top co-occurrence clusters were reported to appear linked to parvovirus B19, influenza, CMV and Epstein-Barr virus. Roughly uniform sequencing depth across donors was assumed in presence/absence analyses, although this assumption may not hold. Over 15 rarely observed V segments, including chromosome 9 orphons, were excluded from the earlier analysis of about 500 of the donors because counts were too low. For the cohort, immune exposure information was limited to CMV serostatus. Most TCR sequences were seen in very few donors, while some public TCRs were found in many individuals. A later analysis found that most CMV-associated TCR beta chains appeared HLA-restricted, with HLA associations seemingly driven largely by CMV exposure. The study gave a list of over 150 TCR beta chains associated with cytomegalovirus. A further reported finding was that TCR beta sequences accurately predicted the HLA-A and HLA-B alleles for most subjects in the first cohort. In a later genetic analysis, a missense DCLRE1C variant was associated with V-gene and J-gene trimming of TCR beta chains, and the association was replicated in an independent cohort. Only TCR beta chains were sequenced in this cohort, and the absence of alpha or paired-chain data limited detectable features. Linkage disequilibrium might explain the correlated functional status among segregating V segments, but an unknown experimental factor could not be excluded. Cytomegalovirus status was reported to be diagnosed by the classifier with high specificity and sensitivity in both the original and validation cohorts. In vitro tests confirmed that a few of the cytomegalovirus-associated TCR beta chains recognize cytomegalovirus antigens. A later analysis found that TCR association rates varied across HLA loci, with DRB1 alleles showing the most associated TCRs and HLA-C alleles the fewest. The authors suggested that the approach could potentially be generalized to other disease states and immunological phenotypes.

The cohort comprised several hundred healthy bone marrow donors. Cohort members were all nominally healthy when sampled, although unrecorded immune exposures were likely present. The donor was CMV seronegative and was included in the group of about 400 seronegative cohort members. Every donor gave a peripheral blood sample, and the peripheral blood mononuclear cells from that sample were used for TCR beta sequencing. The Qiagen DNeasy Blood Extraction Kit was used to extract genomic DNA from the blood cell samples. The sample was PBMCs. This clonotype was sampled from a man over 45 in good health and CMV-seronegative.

The CDR3 protein sequence reads: CASSEYTGGAGGELFF. The bases read TGTGCCAGCAGCGAGTATACAGGGGGCGCAGGAGGGGAGCTGTTTTTT. The chain was built from TRBV9 and TRBJ2-2; 9 bases in the junction line up with TRBD1. The CDR3 holds 16 amino acids from the cysteine to the phenylalanine. CDR3 DNA only is kept here, 48 bases in frame from base 1. V ends up 3 bases short and J 8 bases short, with an unmatched junction base count of 11. Looking up the germline V gene yields CDR1 SGDLS and CDR2 YYNGEE.